This T cell receptor beta chain was retrieved from a study of regulatory T cells in long-lasting Graves disease. Study-level information: The term persistent Graves' disease signified upward of 5 years on antithyroid drugs with positive TSH receptor antibodies. Study conclusions and caveats: Persistent disease samples used TRBV28, TRBJ1-2 and TRBJ2-5 preferentially. Samples came from peripheral blood alone, without thyroid tissue.

Remarks on this clonotype: The antigen remains undetermined.

The authors built TCR beta libraries using iRepertoire HTBI primers and Arm-PCR of CDR3 regions. TCRdb redid the calling of the multiplex PCR reads with MiXCR, one entry per CDR3 protein. Of 650,000 to 700,000 distinct CDR3 sequences in the sample, approximately 31% were seen once. Trimming took 3 bases from V and 8 from J; bases not matched to a gene: 10. Germline CDR1 DFQATT, CDR2 SNEGSKA (reference sequence). The CDR3 is made up of 15 amino acids. Time point here: persistent/refractory GD, antithyroid drugs over 5 years with positive TRAb. PBMC RNA was the source of the TCR library. This sample comprised peripheral blood mononuclear cells (PBMCs), obtained when the disease was refractory, from a patient treated with antithyroid drugs. The sequence was obtained from a female donor with Graves disease. This chain uses TRBV20-1 with TRBJ1-4, with 9 bases identical to TRBD1. This chain's CDR3 is CSARPPGQGLEKLFF. The CDR3 DNA is TGCAGTGCTAGGCCCCCGGGACAGGGATTGGAAAAACTGTTTTTT.